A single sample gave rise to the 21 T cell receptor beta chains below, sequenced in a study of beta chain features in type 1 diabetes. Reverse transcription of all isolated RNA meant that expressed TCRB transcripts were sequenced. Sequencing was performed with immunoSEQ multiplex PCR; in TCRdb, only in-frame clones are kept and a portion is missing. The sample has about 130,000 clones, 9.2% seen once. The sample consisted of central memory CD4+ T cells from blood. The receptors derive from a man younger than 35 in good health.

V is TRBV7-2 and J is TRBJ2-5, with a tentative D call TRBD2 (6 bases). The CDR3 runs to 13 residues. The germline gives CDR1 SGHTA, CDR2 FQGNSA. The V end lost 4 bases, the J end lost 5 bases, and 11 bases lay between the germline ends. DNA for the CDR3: TGTGCCAGCAGCTCCCGGGGGTGGGAGACCCAGTACTTC. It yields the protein CASSSRGWETQYF.

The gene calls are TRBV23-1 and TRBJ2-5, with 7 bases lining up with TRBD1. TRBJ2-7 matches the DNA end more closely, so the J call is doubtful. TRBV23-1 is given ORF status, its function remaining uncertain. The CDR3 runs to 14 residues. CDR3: CASTPGTAPYEQYF. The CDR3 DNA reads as TGCGCCAGCACTCCCGGGACAGCCCCCTACGAGCAGTACTTC.

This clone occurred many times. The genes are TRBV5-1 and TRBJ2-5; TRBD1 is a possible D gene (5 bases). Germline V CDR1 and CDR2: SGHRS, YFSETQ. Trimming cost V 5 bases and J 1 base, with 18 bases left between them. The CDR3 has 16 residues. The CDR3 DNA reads TGCGCCAGCAGTCCCCGGCGAGACAGTAGCCAAGAGACCCAGTACTTC. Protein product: CASSPRRDSSQETQYF. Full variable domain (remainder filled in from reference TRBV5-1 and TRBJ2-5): KAGVTQTPRYLIKTRGQQVTLSCSPISGHRSVSWYQQTPGQGLQFLFEYFSETQRNKGNFPGRFSGRQFSNSRSEMNVSTLELGDSALYLCASSPRRDSSQETQYFGPGTRLLVL.

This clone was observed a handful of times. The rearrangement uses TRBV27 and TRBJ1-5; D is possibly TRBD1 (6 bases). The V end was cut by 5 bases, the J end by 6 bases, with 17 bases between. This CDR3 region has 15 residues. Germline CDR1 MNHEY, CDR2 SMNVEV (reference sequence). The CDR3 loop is CASSRMGAESQPQHF. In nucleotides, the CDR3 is TGTGCCAGCAGTCGGATGGGGGCTGAGAGTCAGCCCCAGCATTTT.

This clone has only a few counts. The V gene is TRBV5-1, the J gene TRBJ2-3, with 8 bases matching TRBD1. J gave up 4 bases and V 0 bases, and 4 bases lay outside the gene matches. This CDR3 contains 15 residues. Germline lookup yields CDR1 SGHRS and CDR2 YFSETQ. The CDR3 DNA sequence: TGCGCCAGCAGCTTGGGGGACAGGTTGGCAGATACGCAGTATTTT. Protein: CASSLGDRLADTQYF. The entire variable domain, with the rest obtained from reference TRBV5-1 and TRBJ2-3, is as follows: KAGVTQTPRYLIKTRGQQVTLSCSPISGHRSVSWYQQTPGQGLQFLFEYFSETQRNKGNFPGRFSGRQFSNSRSEMNVSTLELGDSALYLCASSLGDRLADTQYFGPGTRLTVL.

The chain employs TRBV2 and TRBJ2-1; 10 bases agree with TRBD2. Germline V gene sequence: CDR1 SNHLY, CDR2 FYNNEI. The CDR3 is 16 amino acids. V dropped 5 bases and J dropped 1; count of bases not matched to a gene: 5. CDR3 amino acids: CASSLGLAASYNEQFF. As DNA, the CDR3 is TGTGCCAGCAGTTTAGGACTAGCGGCTTCCTACAATGAGCAGTTCTTC.

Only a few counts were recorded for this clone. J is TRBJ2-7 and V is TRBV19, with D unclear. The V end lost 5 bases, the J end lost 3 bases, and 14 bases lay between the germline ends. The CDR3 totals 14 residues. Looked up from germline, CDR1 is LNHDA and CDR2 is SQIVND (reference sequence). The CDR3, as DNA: TGTGCCAGTAGTCGCACCGGTATTGGCTACGAGCAGTACTTC. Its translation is CASSRTGIGYEQYF.

CDR3 region: CASNDRGINEKLFF. For the CDR3, the DNA is TGTGCCAGCAACGACAGGGGGATTAATGAAAAACTGTTTTTT. This chain uses TRBV4-2 with TRBJ1-4; 9 nucleotides agree with TRBD1. Germline V gives CDR1 LGHNA, CDR2 YNFKEQ. V lost 7 bases to trimming and J lost 4 bases; unmatched junction nucleotides: 4. The CDR3 is made up of 14 amino acids.

CDR3 protein: CASSSEDRILTDTQYF. As DNA, the CDR3 is TGTGCCAGCTCATCCGAGGACAGGATACTCACAGATACGCAGTATTTT. The chain employs TRBV18 and TRBJ2-3, with 7 bases fitting TRBD1. This CDR3 has 16 residues. Germline values: CDR1 KGHSH, CDR2 LQKENI. V trimming: 5 bases; J trimming: 2 bases; junction bases outside the gene matches: 10.

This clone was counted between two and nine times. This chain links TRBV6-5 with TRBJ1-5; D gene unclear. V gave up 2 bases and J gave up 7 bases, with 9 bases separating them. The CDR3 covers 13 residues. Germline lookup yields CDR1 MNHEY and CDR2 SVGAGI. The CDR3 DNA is TGTGCCAGCAGTTACGAGGGTCGGCAGCCCCAGCATTTT. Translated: CASSYEGRQPQHF.

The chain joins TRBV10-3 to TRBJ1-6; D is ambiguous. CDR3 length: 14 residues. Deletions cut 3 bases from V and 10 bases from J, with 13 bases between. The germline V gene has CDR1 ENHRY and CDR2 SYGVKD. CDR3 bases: TGTGCCATCAGTGACCCCTCGGGAGGCTCACCCCTCCACTTT. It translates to CAISDPSGGSPLHF.

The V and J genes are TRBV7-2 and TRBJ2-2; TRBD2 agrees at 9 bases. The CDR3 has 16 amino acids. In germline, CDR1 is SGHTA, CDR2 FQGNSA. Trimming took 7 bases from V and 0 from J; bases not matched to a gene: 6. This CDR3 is CASTNSGGPNTGELFF. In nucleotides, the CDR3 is TGTGCCAGCACCAATAGCGGGGGCCCGAACACCGGGGAGCTGTTTTTT.

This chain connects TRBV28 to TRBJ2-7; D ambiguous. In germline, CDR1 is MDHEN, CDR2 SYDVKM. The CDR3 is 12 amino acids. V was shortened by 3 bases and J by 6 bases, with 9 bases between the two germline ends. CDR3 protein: CASSLGQVEQYF. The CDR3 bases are TGTGCCAGCAGTTTGGGCCAGGTCGAGCAGTACTTC.

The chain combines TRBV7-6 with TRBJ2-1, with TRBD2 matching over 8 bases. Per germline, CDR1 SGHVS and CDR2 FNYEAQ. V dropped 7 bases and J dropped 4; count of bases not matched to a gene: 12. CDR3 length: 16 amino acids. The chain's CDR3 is CASIKRGSGEYNEQFF. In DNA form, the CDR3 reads TGTGCCAGCATCAAACGGGGTAGCGGGGAGTACAATGAGCAGTTCTTC.

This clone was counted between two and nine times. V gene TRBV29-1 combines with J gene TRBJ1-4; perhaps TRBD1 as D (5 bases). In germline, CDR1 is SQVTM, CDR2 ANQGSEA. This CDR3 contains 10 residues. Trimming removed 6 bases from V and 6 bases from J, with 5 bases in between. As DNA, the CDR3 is TGCAGCGTAGGGGATGAAAAACTGTTTTTT. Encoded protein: CSVGDEKLFF. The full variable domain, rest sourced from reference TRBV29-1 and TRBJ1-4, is SAVISQKPSRDICQRGTSLTIQCQVDSQVTMMFWYRQQPGQSLTLIATANQGSEATYESGFVIDKFPISRPNLTFSTLTVSNMSPEDSSIYLCSVGDEKLFFGSGTQLSVL.

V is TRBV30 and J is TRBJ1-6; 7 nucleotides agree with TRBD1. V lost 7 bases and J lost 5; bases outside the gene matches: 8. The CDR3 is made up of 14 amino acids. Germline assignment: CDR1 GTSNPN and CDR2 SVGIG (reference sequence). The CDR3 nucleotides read TGTGCCTTGAGCCTGGGACAGAATAATTCACCCCTCCACTTT. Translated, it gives CALSLGQNNSPLHF.

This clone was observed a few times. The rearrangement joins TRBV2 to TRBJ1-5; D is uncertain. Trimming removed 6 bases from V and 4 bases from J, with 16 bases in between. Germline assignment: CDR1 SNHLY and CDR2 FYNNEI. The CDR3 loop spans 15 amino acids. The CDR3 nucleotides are TGTGCCAGCAGCGTCGGGAACCTAGAAAATCAGCCCCAGCATTTT. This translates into CASSVGNLENQPQHF. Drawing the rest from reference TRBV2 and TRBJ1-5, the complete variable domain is EPEVTQTPSHQVTQMGQEVILRCVPISNHLYFYWYRQILGQKVEFLVSFYNNEISEKSEIFDDQFSVERPDGSNFTLKIRSTKLEDSAMYFCASSVGNLENQPQHFGDGTRLSIL.

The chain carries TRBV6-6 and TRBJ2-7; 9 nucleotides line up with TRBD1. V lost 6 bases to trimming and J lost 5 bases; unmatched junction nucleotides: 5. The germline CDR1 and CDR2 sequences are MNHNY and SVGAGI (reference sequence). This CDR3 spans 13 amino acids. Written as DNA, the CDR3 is TGTGCCAGCAGGGGGACAGGGCGGGACGAGCAGTACTTC. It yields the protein CASRGTGRDEQYF.

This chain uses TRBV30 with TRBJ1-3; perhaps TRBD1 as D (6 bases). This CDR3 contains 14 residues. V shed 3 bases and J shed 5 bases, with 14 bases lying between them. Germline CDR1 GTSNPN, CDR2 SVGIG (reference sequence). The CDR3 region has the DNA TGTGCCTGGAGAAACAGGGAGGGTAGAAACACCATATATTTT. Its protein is CAWRNREGRNTIYF. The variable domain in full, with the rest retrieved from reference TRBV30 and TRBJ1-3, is SQTIHQWPATLVQPVGSPLSLECTVEGTSNPNLYWYRQAAGRGLQLLFYSVGIGQISSEVPQNLSASRPQDRQFILSSKKLLLSDSGFYLCAWRNREGRNTIYFGEGSWLTVV.

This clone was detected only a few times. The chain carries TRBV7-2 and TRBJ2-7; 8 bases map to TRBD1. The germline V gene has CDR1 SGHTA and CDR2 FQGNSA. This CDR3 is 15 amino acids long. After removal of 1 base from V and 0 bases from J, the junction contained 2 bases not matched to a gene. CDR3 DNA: TGTGCCAGCAGCTTAGGGACAGGGACCTCCTACGAGCAGTACTTC. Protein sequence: CASSLGTGTSYEQYF.

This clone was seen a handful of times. CDR3 residues: CASRDRGNQPQHF. The CDR3 DNA reads TGTGCCAGCAGGGACAGGGGCAATCAGCCCCAGCATTTT. The chain has TRBV7-2 and TRBJ1-5, with 8 positions matching TRBD1. Germline CDR1 SGHTA, CDR2 FQGNSA. This CDR3 region has 13 residues. The ends lost 6 bases at V and 2 bases at J; junction bases unmatched: 0.